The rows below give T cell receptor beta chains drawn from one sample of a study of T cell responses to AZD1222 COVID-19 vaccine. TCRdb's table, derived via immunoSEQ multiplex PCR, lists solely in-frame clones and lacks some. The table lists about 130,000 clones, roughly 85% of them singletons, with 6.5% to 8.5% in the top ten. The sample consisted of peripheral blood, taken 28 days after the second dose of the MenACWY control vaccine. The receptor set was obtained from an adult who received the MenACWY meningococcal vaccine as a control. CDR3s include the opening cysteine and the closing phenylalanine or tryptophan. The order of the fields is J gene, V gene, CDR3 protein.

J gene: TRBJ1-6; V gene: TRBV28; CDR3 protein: CASSSGQGSPLHF
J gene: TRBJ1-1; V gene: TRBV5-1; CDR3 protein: CASRTRPFRAFF
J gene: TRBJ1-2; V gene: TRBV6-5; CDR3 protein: CASSFAYGYTF
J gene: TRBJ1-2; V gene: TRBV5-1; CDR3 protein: CASSLGFGINYGYTF
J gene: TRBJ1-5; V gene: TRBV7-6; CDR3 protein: CASSQSAGRTNQPQHF
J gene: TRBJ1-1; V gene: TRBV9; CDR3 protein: CASSPTPGQGLPKEAFF
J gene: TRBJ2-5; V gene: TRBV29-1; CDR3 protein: CSFGLAGARETQYF
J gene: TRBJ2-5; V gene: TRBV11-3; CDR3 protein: CASSPGRVSGNQETQYF
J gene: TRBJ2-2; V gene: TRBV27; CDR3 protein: CASSFRGGTGELFF
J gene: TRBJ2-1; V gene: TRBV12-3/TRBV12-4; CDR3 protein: CASSWAAEQFF
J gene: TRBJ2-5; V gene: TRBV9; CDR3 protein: CASSPGAGSYQETQYF
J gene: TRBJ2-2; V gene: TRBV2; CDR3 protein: CASSEIVTGELFF
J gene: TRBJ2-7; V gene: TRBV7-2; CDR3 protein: CASSHRTSGGAEQYF
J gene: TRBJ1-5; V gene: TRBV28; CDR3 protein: CASVGTDQPQHF
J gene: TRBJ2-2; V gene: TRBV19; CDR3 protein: CASSSPLAGWAGELFF
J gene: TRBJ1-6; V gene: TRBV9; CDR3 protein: CASSVGTGAYNSPLHF
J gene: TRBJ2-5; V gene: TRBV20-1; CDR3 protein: CSVGDQYF
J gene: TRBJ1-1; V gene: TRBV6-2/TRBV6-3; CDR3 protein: CASSQGTEAFF
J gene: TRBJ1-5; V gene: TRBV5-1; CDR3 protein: CASSLVGGDQPQHF
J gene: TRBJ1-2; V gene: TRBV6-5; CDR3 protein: CASSLHFGYGYTF
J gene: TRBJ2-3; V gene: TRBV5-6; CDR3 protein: CASSLPRTTDTQYF
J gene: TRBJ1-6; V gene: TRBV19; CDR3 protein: CASSIGRNSPLHF
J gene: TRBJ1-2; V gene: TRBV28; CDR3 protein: CASRTGVGYTF
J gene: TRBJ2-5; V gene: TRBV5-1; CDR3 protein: CASSRLFTSGETQYF
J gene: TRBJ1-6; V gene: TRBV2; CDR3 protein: CASSEESGSPLHF
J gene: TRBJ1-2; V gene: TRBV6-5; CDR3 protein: CASRSTNRVYGYTF
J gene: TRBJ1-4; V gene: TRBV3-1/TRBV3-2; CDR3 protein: CASSQQGADEKLFF
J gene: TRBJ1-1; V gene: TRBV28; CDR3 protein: CASRPPGGSEAFF
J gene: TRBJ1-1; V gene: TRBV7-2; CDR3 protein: CASSWGGTNTEAFF
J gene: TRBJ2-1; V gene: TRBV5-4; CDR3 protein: CASSLLTGTGIYNEQFF
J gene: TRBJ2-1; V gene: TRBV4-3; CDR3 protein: CASSQDHFQGEGNEQFF
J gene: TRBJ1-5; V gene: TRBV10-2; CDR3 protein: CASSDRAFNQPQHF
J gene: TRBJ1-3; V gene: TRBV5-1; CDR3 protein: CASSLGANSGNTIYF
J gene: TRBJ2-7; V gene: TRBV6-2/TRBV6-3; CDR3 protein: CASSPLAGGPREQYF
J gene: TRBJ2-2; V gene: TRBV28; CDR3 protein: CASSWTGGRTGELFF
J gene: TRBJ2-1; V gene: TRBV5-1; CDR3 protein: CASSSGLYEQFF
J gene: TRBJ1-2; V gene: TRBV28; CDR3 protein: CASSLTISYGYTF
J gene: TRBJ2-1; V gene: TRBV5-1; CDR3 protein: CASSFGASGRDNEQFF
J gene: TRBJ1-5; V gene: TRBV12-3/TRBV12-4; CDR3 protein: CASSFRGGSQHF
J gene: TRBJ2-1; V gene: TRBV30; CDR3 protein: CAWSVLGIGEQFF
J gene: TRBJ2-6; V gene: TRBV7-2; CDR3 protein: CASSTSTRSGANVLTF
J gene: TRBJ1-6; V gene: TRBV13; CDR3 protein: CASRLFADIYNSPLHF
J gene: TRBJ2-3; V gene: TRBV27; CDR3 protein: CASAPGPGTDTQYF
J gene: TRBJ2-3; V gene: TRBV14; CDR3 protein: CASSPLYGQGGSDTQYF
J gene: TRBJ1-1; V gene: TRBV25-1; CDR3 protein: CASKGQGLLNTEAFF
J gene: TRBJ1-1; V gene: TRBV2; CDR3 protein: CASSGVPPEAFF
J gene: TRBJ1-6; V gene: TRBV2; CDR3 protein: CASGPTGGLDSPLHF
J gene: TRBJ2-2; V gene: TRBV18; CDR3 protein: CASSRDLQNTGELFF
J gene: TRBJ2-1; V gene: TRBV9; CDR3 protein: CASSVGSGIGNEQFF
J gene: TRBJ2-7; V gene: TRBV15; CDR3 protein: CATSRVFRTSGDYEQYF
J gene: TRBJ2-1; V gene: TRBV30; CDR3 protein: CAWSRAGGPASEQFF
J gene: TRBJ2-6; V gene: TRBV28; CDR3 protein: CASSSRGPGANVLTF
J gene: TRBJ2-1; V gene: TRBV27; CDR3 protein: CASSLGVSSYNEQFF
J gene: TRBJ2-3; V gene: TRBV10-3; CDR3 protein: CAISEPGGTSGSFSSDTQYF
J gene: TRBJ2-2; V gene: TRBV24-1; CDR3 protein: CATSPGGTGELFF
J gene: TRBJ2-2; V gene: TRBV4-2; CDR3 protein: CASSPRLAQGTGELFF
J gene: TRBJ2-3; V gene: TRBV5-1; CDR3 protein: CASSTSGFSTDTQYF
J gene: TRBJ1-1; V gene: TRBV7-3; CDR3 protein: CASGRNLNTEAFF
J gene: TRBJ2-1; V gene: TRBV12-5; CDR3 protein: CASAPPGLAGGDEQFF